A single sample is the source of the 28 T cell receptor beta chains below, sequenced in a study of response to subunit inactivated influenza vaccine listed by TCRdb under 2018. Interpreted using the paper, the time point label stands for: approximately 40 days after influenza vaccine administration. To prepare the library, RT-PCR was applied. Sequenced using an Illumina HiSeq 2500. TCRdb passed the public sequencing reads through fastp at Q25 and MiXCR, retaining productive beta sequences. Entries that share a CDR3 protein sequence are merged under the most common genes and DNA. The sample profile shows over 400,000 distinct CDR3 sequences; roughly 13% of them were found once. Around 14% of the sample goes to the ten largest clones. The material was PBMCs from blood, obtained 40 to 50 days after vaccination. The receptors stem from a man aged 50 to 60 who received an inactivated influenza vaccine. Donor details come from another sample of the same person, matched by shared clones.

This clonotype occurred many times. The chain couples TRBV20-1 to TRBJ2-7; D perhaps matches TRBD2 (6 bases). The CDR3 sequence is 13 residues long. V lost 7 bases and J 6 bases, leaving 19 bases between the germline ends. The germline V gene encodes CDR1 DFQATT and CDR2 SNEGSKA (reference sequence). The CDR3 loop reads CSGIQDYPLEQYF. For the CDR3, the DNA is TGCAGTGGTATTCAGGACTACCCTCTCGAGCAGTACTTC.

This clonotype has ten or more counts. This chain connects TRBV28 to TRBJ2-1; 9 bases fit TRBD2. Unmatched junction bases numbered 7, after V lost 3 bases and J lost 7 bases. The CDR3 length is 15 residues. Germline V gives CDR1 MDHEN, CDR2 SYDVKM. Written as DNA, the CDR3 is TGTGCCAGCAGTTTTGGCGGGAGGGCCACGAATGAGCAGTTCTTC. Its protein is CASSFGGRATNEQFF.

The genes are TRBV5-1 and TRBJ2-1; no firm D call. The CDR3 is 13 amino acids. V gave up 0 bases and J gave up 8 bases, with 9 bases separating them. CDR1 is SGHRS, CDR2 YFSETQ, per germline. The CDR3 DNA reads TGCGCCAGCAGCTTGGAATCGGGCTATGAGCAGTTCTTC. This encodes CASSLESGYEQFF.

CDR3 DNA sequence: TGTGCCAGCAGCTCGGTACCGGGACTAGCGTTCACCGGGGAGCTGTTTTTT. Amino acids: CASSSVPGLAFTGELFF. V usage is TRBV7-8 and J usage is TRBJ2-2; 10 bases match TRBD2. Germline lookup yields CDR1 SGHVS and CDR2 FQNEAQ. V trimming: 4 bases; J trimming: 4 bases; junction bases outside the gene matches: 9. The CDR3 sequence is 17 residues long.

The chain is built from TRBV20-1 and TRBJ2-1; D unresolved. V shed 5 bases and J shed 0 bases, with 11 bases lying between them. CDR3 length: 14 residues. Germline V gives CDR1 DFQATT, CDR2 SNEGSKA (reference sequence). CDR3: CSALPSSSYNEQFF. CDR3 nucleotide sequence: TGCAGTGCTCTTCCATCAAGCTCCTACAATGAGCAGTTCTTC.

The chain uses TRBV6-2 or TRBV6-3 and TRBJ1-2; TRBD1 might be the D (5 bases). Germline V gene lookup returns CDR1 MNHEY and CDR2 SVGEGT. V dropped 4 bases and J dropped 3 bases, with 15 bases sitting between them. The CDR3 runs to 15 residues. CDR3 region: CASSFGGPTYYGYTF. Here the CDR3 DNA reads TGTGCCAGCAGTTTCGGGGGACCCACTTACTATGGCTACACCTTC.

This clonotype occurred many times. V usage is TRBV18 and J usage is TRBJ2-7; 10 bases are a match to TRBD1. This CDR3 contains 15 residues. Germline CDR1 reads KGHSH; CDR2 reads LQKENI. V lost 3 bases, J lost 4 bases, and 6 bases stayed unmatched. The CDR3 bases are TGTGCCAGCTCACCTAGGACAGGGGGTACGTACGAGCAGTACTTC. Translated: CASSPRTGGTYEQYF.

The V gene is TRBV28, the J gene TRBJ1-2; D gene ambiguous. Germline loops: CDR1 MDHEN, CDR2 SYDVKM. The CDR3 spans 12 residues. V was cut by 4 bases and J by 6 bases, with 9 bases left in between. CDR3 in DNA: TGTGCCAGCAGTTCCCGAAGGGATGGCTACACCTTC. Translation gives CASSSRRDGYTF.

This sequence joins TRBV5-1 and TRBJ1-6; D is unresolved. The V end lost 4 bases, the J end lost 0 bases, and 2 bases lay between the germline ends. There are 13 residues in the CDR3. CDR1 is SGHRS, CDR2 YFSETQ, per germline. CDR3 loop: CASSHSYNSPLHF. In DNA form, the CDR3 reads TGCGCCAGCAGCCACTCCTATAATTCACCCCTCCACTTT. The whole variable domain, filled in from reference TRBV5-1 and TRBJ1-6, reads KAGVTQTPRYLIKTRGQQVTLSCSPISGHRSVSWYQQTPGQGLQFLFEYFSETQRNKGNFPGRFSGRQFSNSRSEMNVSTLELGDSALYLCASSHSYNSPLHFGNGTRLTVT.

The chain employs TRBV28 and TRBJ1-5, with TRBD1 matching over 7 bases. The germline V gene has CDR1 MDHEN and CDR2 SYDVKM. The CDR3 is 15 amino acids. V dropped 11 bases and J dropped 1; count of bases not matched to a gene: 11. Here the CDR3 reads CAPGPGGWSNQPQHF. The CDR3 DNA sequence: TGTGCCCCCGGGCCAGGGGGATGGAGCAATCAGCCCCAGCATTTT.

This clonotype has a count of ten or more. CDR3 nucleotide sequence: TGCGCCAGCAGCTTATCTAGCGGGGGAATCTCCTACGAGCAGTACTTC. Protein sequence: CASSLSSGGISYEQYF. The chain combines TRBV5-1 with TRBJ2-7; 10 nucleotides align to TRBD2. The V gene end was trimmed by 2 bases and the J gene end by 0 bases; junction bases not matched to a gene: 5. This CDR3 has 16 amino acids. In germline, CDR1 is SGHRS, CDR2 YFSETQ. Full variable domain (rest looked up from reference TRBV5-1 and TRBJ2-7): KAGVTQTPRYLIKTRGQQVTLSCSPISGHRSVSWYQQTPGQGLQFLFEYFSETQRNKGNFPGRFSGRQFSNSRSEMNVSTLELGDSALYLCASSLSSGGISYEQYFGPGTRLTVT.

The V call is TRBV12-3 or TRBV12-4, the J call TRBJ2-2, with TRBD1 identical over 8 bases. The CDR3 extends over 15 amino acids. V was pared by 7 bases and J by 6 bases, with 10 bases of the junction left unmatched. CDR3 protein: CASTKGQGEAGELFF. The CDR3, as DNA: TGTGCCAGCACTAAAGGACAGGGCGAGGCCGGGGAGCTGTTTTTT.

The chain has TRBV12-3 or TRBV12-4 and TRBJ2-5, with TRBD2 identical over 7 bases. There are 16 residues in the CDR3. V lost 4 bases, J lost 5 bases, and 13 bases stayed unmatched. The CDR3 is CASSYTRDREVETQYF. The CDR3 nucleotides are TGTGCCAGCAGTTATACCCGCGACCGGGAGGTGGAGACCCAGTACTTC.

This clonotype was found a few times. This rearrangement joins TRBV24-1 to TRBJ2-1, with 11 bases matching TRBD2. V lost 5 bases to trimming and J lost 9 bases; unmatched junction nucleotides: 23. CDR1 is KGHDR, CDR2 SFDVKD, per germline. This CDR3 has 20 residues. The DNA for the CDR3 is TGTGCCACCAGTGCTTGGGGGGCTCGGAACTCGGGACTAGCGGTTGGTGAGCAGTTCTTC. Its protein is CATSAWGARNSGLAVGEQFF.

Here the CDR3 reads CASRLTRVEQGAPYRKTQYF. The DNA of the CDR3 is TGTGCCAGCAGGCTTACGAGGGTGGAACAGGGGGCGCCGTACAGAAAGACCCAGTACTTC. The chain links TRBV28 to TRBJ2-5, with TRBD1 matching 9 bases. CDR1 is MDHEN and CDR2 is SYDVKM in the germline V gene. J gave up 6 bases and V 6 bases, and 26 bases lay outside the gene matches. This CDR3 comprises 20 residues.

The rearrangement uses TRBV11-1 and TRBJ2-1; D may be TRBD1 (5 bases). Trimming stripped 2 bases from V and 0 bases from J, with 26 bases between. CDR1 SGHAT and CDR2 FQDESV come from the germline V gene (reference sequence). CDR3 length equals 21 residues. CDR3 nucleotides: TGTGCCAGCAGCTTAACCCTGGGGCTATTCCAGCAGAGTAGCTCCTACAATGAGCAGTTCTTC. It codes for CASSLTLGLFQQSSSYNEQFF.

V is TRBV5-1 and J is TRBJ2-7; 15 nucleotides align to TRBD2. CDR3 size: 15 residues. Germline CDR1 reads SGHRS; CDR2 reads YFSETQ. The J segment lost 9 bases and the V segment lost 5 bases, leaving 9 bases of the junction unmatched. The CDR3 loop is CASRPDPGLAGGQYF. CDR3 sequence (DNA): TGCGCCAGCAGACCCGATCCGGGACTAGCGGGGGGGCAGTACTTC.

This clonotype was seen many times. This chain joins TRBV12-3 or TRBV12-4 and TRBJ1-6; 7 nucleotides match TRBD1. The V gene end was trimmed by 8 bases and the J gene end by 0 bases; junction bases not matched to a gene: 16. CDR3 length: 19 amino acids. The CDR3 DNA reads as TGTGCCAGCCAGACCTTAAGCGGACAGGCAAGCTCCTATAATTCACCCCTCCACTTT. Amino acids: CASQTLSGQASSYNSPLHF.

This clonotype turned up a few times. This sequence joins TRBV20-1 and TRBJ1-4; possible D gene TRBD1, 5 bases. Trimming removed 0 bases from V and 8 bases from J, with 16 bases in between. The germline CDR1 and CDR2 sequences are DFQATT and SNEGSKA (reference sequence). This CDR3 has 15 residues. CDR3 DNA sequence: TGCAGTGCTAGAGATACCGGGGCCTTTCTGGAAAAACTGTTTTTT. Amino acid sequence: CSARDTGAFLEKLFF.

This clonotype was observed many times. The chain is built from TRBV10-3 and TRBJ2-2; TRBD1 matches at 9 bases. V shed 0 bases, J shed 3 bases, and the junction held 2 bases outside the gene matches. The germline V gene encodes CDR1 ENHRY and CDR2 SYGVKD. The CDR3 covers 16 residues. The CDR3 here is CAISESGTGYTGELFF. CDR3 nucleotide sequence: TGTGCCATCAGTGAGTCCGGGACAGGGTACACCGGGGAGCTGTTTTTT.

The table lists this clonotype with a few counts. The V gene is TRBV7-9, the J gene TRBJ2-1; D remains unclear. V was pared by 7 bases and J by 5 bases, with 18 bases between. Germline CDR1 and CDR2: SEHNR and FQNEAQ (reference sequence). This CDR3 contains 15 residues. As DNA, the CDR3 is TGTGCCAGCACCCCCCGCCCGGCTCCAAACAATGAGCAGTTCTTC. This encodes CASTPRPAPNNEQFF.

J is TRBJ2-3 and V is TRBV23-1, with TRBD2 as a possible D gene (5 bases). TRBV23-1 is an ORF, with its function uncertain. Trimming pared 4 bases from V and 0 bases from J, leaving 11 bases between. The CDR3 runs 15 residues. CDR3 sequence (DNA): TGCGCCAGCAGTCTCCGGGATCCTAGCACAGATACGCAGTATTTT. It translates to CASSLRDPSTDTQYF.

This clonotype appeared a few times. This chain uses TRBV4-3 with TRBJ1-1; D possibly corresponds to TRBD1 (5 bases). V gave up 0 bases and J gave up 5 bases, with 13 bases separating them. CDR3 size: 15 residues. The germline CDR1 and CDR2 sequences are LGHNA and YSLEER. The CDR3: CASSQDSRGGTEAFF. The CDR3 DNA reads TGCGCCAGCAGCCAAGATAGCCGGGGCGGTACTGAAGCTTTCTTT.

This clonotype has only a few counts. The chain has TRBV6-2 or TRBV6-3 and TRBJ2-1; TRBD2 matches at 9 bases. Germline CDR1 MNHEY, CDR2 SVGEGT. V was pared by 0 bases and J by 7 bases, with 19 bases of the junction left unmatched. The CDR3 is 20 amino acids. In DNA, the CDR3 is TGTGCCAGCAGTTACTCGAGAGCTGGGACTAGCCCGGGGGGATTGAATGAGCAGTTCTTC. It specifies CASSYSRAGTSPGGLNEQFF.

The chain carries TRBV18 and TRBJ2-1; a possible D gene is TRBD2 (5 bases). This CDR3 is 15 amino acids long. Germline values: CDR1 KGHSH, CDR2 LQKENI. V lost 3 bases to trimming and J lost 6 bases, with 15 bases between them. CDR3 protein: CASSPRVNEGNEQFF. The CDR3 nucleotides are TGTGCCAGCTCACCTCGGGTAAATGAGGGCAATGAGCAGTTCTTC. Full variable domain (missing parts from reference TRBV18 and TRBJ2-1): NAGVMQNPRHLVRRRGQEARLRCSPMKGHSHVYWYRQLPEEGLKFMVYLQKENIIDESGMPKERFSAEFPKEGPSILRIQQVVRGDSAAYFCASSPRVNEGNEQFFGPGTRLTVL.

This clonotype has a handful of counts. The rearrangement joins TRBV15 to TRBJ2-5; 9 bases fit TRBD1. The CDR3 contains 19 residues. V was pared by 1 base and J by 5 bases, with 17 bases of the junction left unmatched. Germline V gene sequence: CDR1 LNHNV, CDR2 YYDKDF (reference sequence). In DNA form, the CDR3 reads TGTGCCACCAGCAGAGTAAATCTAGCAAGGGACAGGGAAAGTGAGACCCAGTACTTC. Protein sequence: CATSRVNLARDRESETQYF.

This clonotype turned up a few times. This chain joins TRBV29-1 and TRBJ2-4; 7 bases line up with TRBD1. V gave up 7 bases and J gave up 0 bases; unmatched junction bases: 9. CDR3 length equals 15 residues. From germline, CDR1 is SQVTM and CDR2 ANQGSEA. The CDR3 DNA reads TGCAGCGCCTCCGGGACAGAAATAGCCAAAAACATTCAGTACTTC. Residues: CSASGTEIAKNIQYF.

This clonotype came up a few times. The genes are TRBV7-2 and TRBJ2-7; TRBD1 aligns across 9 bases. CDR1 is SGHTA, CDR2 FQGNSA, per germline. The length of the CDR3 is 16 residues. Germline trimming cut 1 base from V and 1 base from J; bases unmatched to any gene: 5. CDR3 nucleotides: TGTGCCAGCAGCTTAGGGGACAGGGTGGGATCCTACGAGCAGTACTTC. It specifies CASSLGDRVGSYEQYF.